This TCR beta chain comes out of a study of T cells after yellow fever vaccination. As TCR cDNA was made by 5'RACE template switching, a universal primer site and UMIs were added. TCRdb analysed the 5' RACE reads with MiXCR anew, one entry per CDR3 protein. Seen here are just under 600,000 distinct CDR3 sequences, 13% observed once, and the top ten hold more than 12%. This clonotype was detected a few times. This CDR3 spans 14 amino acids. Germline values: CDR1 SEHNR, CDR2 FQNEAQ (reference sequence). Trimming took 5 bases from V and 1 from J, leaving 12 bases between them. Specimen: PBMCs, collected on the day of the yellow fever booster vaccination. The TCR originated in a young man who received the YFV17D yellow fever vaccine. The genes are TRBV7-9 and TRBJ2-7, with a tentative D call TRBD1 (6 bases). DNA for the CDR3: TGTGCCAGCAGCCCGGGACAAAAGTCCTACGAGCAGTACTTC. This encodes CASSPGQKSYEQYF.